One and the same sample provided the 32 T cell receptor beta chains below, sequenced in a study of T cell responses to AZD1222 COVID-19 vaccine. The method was immunoSEQ multiplex PCR; TCRdb's version includes in-frame clones alone and lacks a portion of them. Of approximately 140,000 clones in the sample, roughly 92% are singletons; the top ten hold 1.3%. Sequencing used peripheral blood, obtained on day 0 of AZD1222 vaccination. The source of these receptors is an adult in good health.

The CDR3 spells CASSLTTVSNYGYTF. CDR3 coding DNA: TGTGCCAGCAGCTTGACGACAGTGTCTAACTATGGCTACACCTTC. The J gene is TRBJ1-2, the V gene TRBV7-9; D may be TRBD1 (5 bases). The V end lost 3 bases, the J end lost 0 bases, and 11 bases lay between the germline ends. The CDR3 is made up of 15 amino acids. Germline loops: CDR1 SEHNR, CDR2 FQNEAQ (reference sequence).

This chain links TRBV7-8 with TRBJ1-5, with TRBD1 identical over 9 bases. With V trimmed by 4 bases and J by 5 bases, 6 bases remained unmatched. This CDR3 spans 15 amino acids. Germline-derived CDR1 and CDR2 are SGHVS and FQNEAQ. The CDR3 spells CASSWDRESHQPQHF. CDR3 sequence (DNA): TGTGCCAGCAGCTGGGACAGGGAGTCCCATCAGCCCCAGCATTTT.

This chain uses TRBV5-6 with TRBJ1-2; D is ambiguous. CDR1 and CDR2 (germline): SGHDT, YYEEEE. V lost 5 bases to trimming and J lost 4 bases, with 18 bases between them. The CDR3 runs 15 residues. This chain's CDR3 is CASRHPSSLAYGYTF. Written as DNA, the CDR3 is TGTGCCAGCAGACACCCGAGCAGCCTGGCCTATGGCTACACCTTC.

This chain connects TRBV4-1 to TRBJ2-1; possible D gene TRBD2, 5 bases. Trimming left V 8 bases short and J 6 bases short, with 14 bases between. The length of the CDR3 is 13 residues. Germline V gene sequence: CDR1 MGHRA, CDR2 YSYEKL. The CDR3 loop is CASSWTPLNEQFF. DNA of the CDR3: TGCGCCAGCTCCTGGACTCCTCTCAATGAGCAGTTCTTC.

This sequence joins TRBV4-1 and TRBJ1-1, with D unclear. The V gene lost 0 bases and the J gene lost 6 bases, with 14 bases spanning the gap. Germline V lookup: CDR1 MGHRA, CDR2 YSYEKL. The CDR3 spans 15 residues. CDR3 DNA sequence: TGCGCCAGCAGCCAAGATCCGGGGTCCGTCGCTGAAGCTTTCTTT. The encoded protein is CASSQDPGSVAEAFF.

The CDR3 nucleotides read TGTGCCAGCAGCGTACAGAAAGGACAGGGGAACACCGGGGAGCTGTTTTTT. Its translation: CASSVQKGQGNTGELFF. The genes are TRBV9 and TRBJ2-2; 8 nucleotides line up with TRBD1. The V and J ends lost 1 base and 1 base, in that order; junction bases with no gene match: 6. The V gene's germline CDR1 is SGDLS and CDR2 YYNGEE. This CDR3 is 17 amino acids long.

The gene calls are TRBV19 and TRBJ2-7; no clear D. The germline gives CDR1 LNHDA, CDR2 SQIVND (reference sequence). Trimming removed 5 bases at V and 5 bases at J, with 10 bases between. This CDR3 is 12 amino acids long. The CDR3 spells CASSPDDNEQYV. CDR3 in DNA: TGTGCCAGTAGTCCCGATGACAACGAGCAGTACGTC.

The V gene is TRBV24-1, the J gene TRBJ2-5; tentatively, D is TRBD2 (7 bases). Germline-derived CDR1 and CDR2 are KGHDR and SFDVKD. The length of the CDR3 is 17 residues. V dropped 4 bases and J dropped 2 bases, with 19 bases sitting between them. The CDR3 nucleotides are TGTGCCACCAGTGAAGAGATAGGGGGGGATTTTCAAGAGACCCAGTACTTC. Translating gives CATSEEIGGDFQETQYF.

V is TRBV7-9 and J is TRBJ1-2; D is undetermined. V was shortened by 1 base and J by 2 bases, with 5 bases between the two germline ends. Germline V gene data show CDR1 as SEHNR and CDR2 as FQNEAQ (reference sequence). CDR3 length equals 13 residues. In DNA form, the CDR3 reads TGTGCCAGCAGCTTAGACTCGAACTATGGCTACACCTTC. Its translation is CASSLDSNYGYTF.

V gene TRBV7-9 combines with J gene TRBJ2-7; D uncertain. V lost 5 bases and J 5 bases, leaving 13 bases between the germline ends. The CDR3 is 13 residues long. CDR1 is SEHNR, CDR2 FQNEAQ, per germline (reference sequence). CDR3 region: CASSPPRAHEQYV. Here the CDR3 DNA reads TGTGCCAGCAGCCCTCCTCGGGCCCACGAGCAGTACGTC.

The chain links TRBV2 to TRBJ2-7; unclear D gene. Looked up from germline, CDR1 is SNHLY and CDR2 is FYNNEI. CDR3 length: 11 residues. V lost 6 bases and J lost 3, with 6 bases in between. The CDR3 nucleotides are TGTGCCAGCAGCCCGGACTACGAGCAGTACGTC. Its protein is CASSPDYEQYV.

This clone was recorded only once. The J gene is TRBJ1-6, the V gene TRBV5-1; the D is unclear. This CDR3 has 14 residues. CDR1 and CDR2 from the germline V gene are SGHRS and YFSETQ. Trimming took 4 bases from V and 15 from J, leaving 20 bases between them. Here the CDR3 DNA reads TGCGCCAGCAGCGTGCAGACCTCATCGACGTTCCTCCACTTT. This sequence encodes CASSVQTSSTFLHF.

This clone was seen only once. The V and J genes are TRBV20-1 and TRBJ1-1; D is unresolved. The length of the CDR3 is 11 residues. V lost 3 bases, J lost 5 bases, and 7 bases lay in between. The germline CDR1 and CDR2 sequences are DFQATT and SNEGSKA (reference sequence). The CDR3 sequence is CSASGETEAFF. The DNA of the CDR3 is TGCAGTGCTAGCGGGGAAACTGAAGCTTTCTTT.

Only one count was recorded for this clone. The V call is TRBV7-8, the J call TRBJ2-7, with a possible D match to TRBD2 (5 bases). CDR1 and CDR2 from the germline V gene are SGHVS and FQNEAQ. This CDR3 spans 13 amino acids. V was pared by 1 base and J by 3 bases, with 7 bases between. DNA of the CDR3: TGTGCCAGCAGCTTAGTCGGAGGCTACGAGCAGTACGTC. Protein sequence: CASSLVGGYEQYV.

The rearrangement joins TRBV9 to TRBJ1-6, with 9 bases aligning to TRBD1. CDR3 length: 15 residues. CDR1 SGDLS and CDR2 YYNGEE come from the germline V gene. The V and J ends lost 3 bases and 8 bases, in that order; junction bases with no gene match: 6. The CDR3 reads CASSARDRVYSPLHF. The CDR3 coding sequence is TGTGCCAGCAGCGCAAGGGACAGGGTATATTCACCCCTCCACTTT.

The genes are TRBV7-9 and TRBJ2-1; 7 bases are a match to TRBD2. This CDR3 is built from 17 residues. V was clipped by 5 bases and J by 3 bases; unmatched bases: 13. Germline CDR1 reads SEHNR; CDR2 reads FQNEAQ (reference sequence). The CDR3 region is CASSPTVGAGFYNEQFF. In DNA form, the CDR3 reads TGTGCCAGCAGCCCCACAGTTGGAGCGGGGTTCTACAATGAGCAGTTCTTC.

This sequence joins TRBV6-5 and TRBJ1-5; the D is unclear. The CDR3 spans 14 residues. The germline CDR1 and CDR2 sequences are MNHEY and SVGAGI. V lost 0 bases to trimming and J lost 3 bases, with 6 bases between them. The CDR3 DNA follows: TGTGCCAGCAGTTACTCGGTTGCCAATCAGCCCCAGCATTTT. Translated: CASSYSVANQPQHF.

The V call is TRBV27, the J call TRBJ2-3, with D possibly TRBD2 on 6 matching bases. This CDR3 region has 15 residues. Germline V gene sequence: CDR1 MNHEY, CDR2 SMNVEV (reference sequence). V lost 2 bases, J lost 4 bases, and 13 bases lay in between. CDR3 amino acids: CASSLRGMGADTQYF. In DNA form, the CDR3 reads TGTGCCAGCAGTTTACGGGGGATGGGGGCAGATACGCAGTATTTT.

The CDR3 here is CASSLGGSGEQYV. As DNA, the CDR3 is TGTGCCAGCAGCTTGGGGGGGTCTGGGGAGCAGTACGTC. The chain is built from TRBV5-4 and TRBJ2-7, with D perhaps being TRBD1 or TRBD2 (5 bases each). The CDR3 is 13 amino acids. The germline CDR1 and CDR2 sequences are SGHNT and YYREEE (reference sequence). V shed 0 bases and J shed 7 bases, with 11 bases lying between them.

A word on this clone: Other DNA sequences in this sample translate to the same CDR3. This chain uses TRBV7-9 with TRBJ2-3; possibly TRBD1 for D (6 bases). The CDR3 is made up of 15 amino acids. Germline CDR1 and CDR2: SEHNR and FQNEAQ (reference sequence). The V end was cut by 0 bases, the J end by 2 bases, with 9 bases between. CDR3 nucleotides: TGTGCCAGCAGCTTAGCTCTGGGGGCCACAGATACGCAGTATTTT. Residues: CASSLALGATDTQYF.

On this clone itself: The same CDR3 arises from other DNA sequences in this sample as well. The CDR3 DNA reads as TGTGCCAGCAGCGGGGAGACCCAGTACTTC. Protein product: CASSGETQYF. V gene TRBV2 combines with J gene TRBJ2-5, with D unclear. This CDR3 is built from 10 residues. V lost 6 bases to trimming and J lost 5 bases, with 4 bases between them. CDR1 and CDR2 (germline): SNHLY, FYNNEI.

V gene TRBV24-1 combines with J gene TRBJ2-1; unclear D gene. From germline, CDR1 is KGHDR and CDR2 SFDVKD. The length of the CDR3 is 14 residues. V was cut by 4 bases and J by 5 bases, with 11 bases left in between. In DNA, the CDR3 is TGTGCCACCAGTGAAGGATGGGGTCACAATGAGCAGTTCTTC. Translation gives CATSEGWGHNEQFF.

The chain uses TRBV29-1 and TRBJ2-7, with D maybe TRBD2 (6 bases). V was clipped by 7 bases and J by 1 base, with 11 bases between them. The CDR3 spans 12 residues. Germline V gene data show CDR1 as SQVTM and CDR2 as ANQGSEA. The DNA for the CDR3 is TGCAGCGCGAGGGGACTTTCCTACGAGCAGTACGTC. It encodes CSARGLSYEQYV.

This rearrangement joins TRBV7-9 to TRBJ2-5; the D is unclear. The V gene's germline CDR1 is SEHNR and CDR2 FQNEAQ (reference sequence). This CDR3 spans 13 amino acids. V lost 4 bases and J 3 bases, leaving 9 bases between the germline ends. The CDR3 spells CASSSWAKETQYF. The CDR3 DNA sequence: TGTGCCAGCAGCTCATGGGCTAAAGAGACCCAGTACTTC.

The chain is built from TRBV15 and TRBJ1-5; D is unresolved. V lost 4 bases to trimming and J lost 4 bases, with 11 bases between them. Germline assignment: CDR1 LNHNV and CDR2 YYDKDF (reference sequence). The length of the CDR3 is 14 residues. The DNA for the CDR3 is TGTGCCACCAGCACCGTTTTCCAAAATCAGCCCCAGCATTTT. Amino acid sequence: CATSTVFQNQPQHF.

The rearrangement links TRBV1 to TRBJ1-4; the table assigns TRBD1, which was not confirmed against the DNA. TRBV1 is flagged as a pseudogene. The CDR3 is made up of 19 amino acids. CDR3 nucleotide sequence: TGCACCAGCAGCCAAGATTCCGGACAGGGGCAGAATACTAATGAAAAACTGTTTTTT. This codes for CTSSQDSGQGQNTNEKLFF.

The rearrangement joins TRBV24-1 to TRBJ2-2; D is unresolved. CDR1 and CDR2 from the germline V gene are KGHDR and SFDVKD. V was clipped by 2 bases and J by 0 bases, with 3 bases between them. The CDR3 is 14 amino acids. The CDR3 DNA follows: TGTGCCACCAGTGATTGGACGAACACCGGGGAGCTGTTTTTT. Its protein product is CATSDWTNTGELFF.

The chain links TRBV5-1 to TRBJ1-1; no firm D call. Germline-derived CDR1 and CDR2 are SGHRS and YFSETQ. The ends were cut back, 1 base at V and 3 bases at J, with 10 bases in the middle. The CDR3 has 14 residues. CDR3 coding DNA: TGCGCCAGCAGCTTGTGGAATTCGGACACTGAAGCTTTCTTT. Protein sequence: CASSLWNSDTEAFF.

The V call is TRBV19, the J call TRBJ1-4; D is perhaps TRBD1 (5 bases). Germline V CDR1 and CDR2: LNHDA, SQIVND (reference sequence). V lost 5 bases and J 8 bases, leaving 12 bases between the germline ends. This CDR3 has 13 residues. The CDR3 sequence is CASSGTGGEKLFF. The CDR3 DNA follows: TGTGCCAGTAGTGGGACGGGTGGGGAAAAACTGTTTTTT.

The chain uses TRBV19 and TRBJ1-4; D uncertain. The CDR3 extends over 14 amino acids. CDR1 is LNHDA and CDR2 is SQIVND in the germline V gene (reference sequence). The germline V and J ends were trimmed by 6 bases and 8 bases, with 16 bases remaining between them. The CDR3 DNA reads as TGTGCCAGTAGCCCGAGCCCCTTTGGAGAAAAACTGTTTTTT. It is translated as CASSPSPFGEKLFF. Full variable domain (missing parts from reference TRBV19 and TRBJ1-4): DGGITQSPKYLFRKEGQNVTLSCEQNLNHDAMYWYRQDPGQGLRLIYYSQIVNDFQKGDIAEGYSVSREKKESFPLTVTSAQKNPTAFYLCASSPSPFGEKLFFGSGTQLSVL.

V gene TRBV10-1 combines with J gene TRBJ1-2; tentatively, D is TRBD1 (6 bases). Per the germline V gene, CDR1 is WNHNN and CDR2 is SYGVQD (reference sequence). V was cut by 3 bases and J by 5 bases, with 13 bases left in between. CDR3 length: 14 amino acids. The CDR3 DNA follows: TGCGCCAGCAGTGATTCAGGGGACCCATATGGCTACACCTTC. Protein sequence: CASSDSGDPYGYTF.

J is TRBJ2-2 and V is TRBV7-7, with 8 bases aligning to TRBD2. From germline, CDR1 is SSHAT and CDR2 FNYEAQ (reference sequence). CDR3 length: 18 amino acids. The ends lost 5 bases at V and 0 bases at J; junction bases unmatched: 11. The DNA of the CDR3 is TGTGCCAGCAGCCCACGCGGGGGGCCCTTCTCGAACACCGGGGAGCTGTTTTTT. Its translation: CASSPRGGPFSNTGELFF.